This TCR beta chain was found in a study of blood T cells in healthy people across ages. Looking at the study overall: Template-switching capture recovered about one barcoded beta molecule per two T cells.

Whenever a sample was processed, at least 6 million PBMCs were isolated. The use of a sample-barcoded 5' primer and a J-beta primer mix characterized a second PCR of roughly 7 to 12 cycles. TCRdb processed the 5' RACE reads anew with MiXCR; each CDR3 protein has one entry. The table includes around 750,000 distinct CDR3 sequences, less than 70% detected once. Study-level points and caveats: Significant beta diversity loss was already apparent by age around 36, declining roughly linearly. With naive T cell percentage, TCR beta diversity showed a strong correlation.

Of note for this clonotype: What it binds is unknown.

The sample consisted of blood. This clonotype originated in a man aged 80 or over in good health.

CDR3 bases: TGTGCCAGCCAGGACAGGGTGAGGTACAATGAGCAGTTCTTC. It is translated as CASQDRVRYNEQFF. The rearrangement uses TRBV2 and TRBJ2-1; 8 nucleotides line up with TRBD1. There are 14 residues in the CDR3. Germline lookup yields CDR1 SNHLY and CDR2 FYNNEI. The junction had 7 bases not matched to a gene; V was cut back by 8 bases and J by 4 bases.